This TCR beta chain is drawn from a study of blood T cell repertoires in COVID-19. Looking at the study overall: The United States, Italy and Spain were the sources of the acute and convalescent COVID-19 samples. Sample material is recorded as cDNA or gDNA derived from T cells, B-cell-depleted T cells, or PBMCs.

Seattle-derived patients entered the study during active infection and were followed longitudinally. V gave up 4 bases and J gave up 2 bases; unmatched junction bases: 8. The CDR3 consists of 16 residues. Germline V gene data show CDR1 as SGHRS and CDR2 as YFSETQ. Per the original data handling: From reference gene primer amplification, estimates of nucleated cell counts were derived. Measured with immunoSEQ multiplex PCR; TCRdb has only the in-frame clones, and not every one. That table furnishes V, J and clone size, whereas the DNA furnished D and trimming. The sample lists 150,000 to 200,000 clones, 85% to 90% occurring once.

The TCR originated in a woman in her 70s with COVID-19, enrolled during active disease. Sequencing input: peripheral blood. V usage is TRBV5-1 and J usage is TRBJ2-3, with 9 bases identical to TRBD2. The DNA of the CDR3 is TGCGCCAGCAGCCAGAACGCGGGGGGGCCCACAGATACGCAGTATTTT. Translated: CASSQNAGGPTDTQYF.